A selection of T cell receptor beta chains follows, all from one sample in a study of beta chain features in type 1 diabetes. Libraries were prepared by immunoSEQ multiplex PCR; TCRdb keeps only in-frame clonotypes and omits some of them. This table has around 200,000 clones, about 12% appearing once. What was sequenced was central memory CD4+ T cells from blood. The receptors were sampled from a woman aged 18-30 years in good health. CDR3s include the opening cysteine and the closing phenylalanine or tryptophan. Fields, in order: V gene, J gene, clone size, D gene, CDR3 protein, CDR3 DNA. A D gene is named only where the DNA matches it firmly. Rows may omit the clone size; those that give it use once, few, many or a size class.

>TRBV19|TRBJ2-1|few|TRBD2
CASSSLLAGAYNEQFF
TGTGCCAGTAGTAGCCTACTAGCGGGAGCCTACAATGAGCAGTTCTTC
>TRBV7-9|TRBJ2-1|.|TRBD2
CASSGSGRHNEQFF
TGTGCCAGCAGCGGGAGCGGGAGGCACAATGAGCAGTTCTTC
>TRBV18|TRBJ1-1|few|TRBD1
CASSLGQGDEAFF
TGTGCCAGCTCACTTGGACAGGGCGATGAAGCTTTCTTT
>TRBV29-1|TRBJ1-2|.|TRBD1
CSGGTGVDGYTF
TGCAGCGGGGGAACAGGGGTGGATGGCTACACCTTC
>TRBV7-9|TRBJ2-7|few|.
CASSPSRRGGSYEQYF
TGTGCCAGCAGCCCCTCCCGCAGGGGCGGGTCCTACGAGCAGTACTTC
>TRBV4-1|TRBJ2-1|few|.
CASSHERNSYNEQFF
TGCGCCAGCAGCCACGAGCGGAATTCCTACAATGAGCAGTTCTTC
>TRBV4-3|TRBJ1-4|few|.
CASSQDSGTTNEKLFF
TGCGCCAGCAGCCAAGATTCGGGGACAACTAATGAAAAACTGTTTTTT
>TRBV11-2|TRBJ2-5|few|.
CASRRLRETQYF
TGTGCCAGCAGGAGGTTGCGAGAGACCCAGTACTTC
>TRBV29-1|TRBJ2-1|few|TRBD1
CSAQDRGAHSYNEQFF
TGCAGCGCTCAGGACAGGGGTGCTCACTCCTACAATGAGCAGTTCTTC
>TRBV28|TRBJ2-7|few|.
CASSFSYEQYF
TGTGCCAGCAGTTTTTCGTACGAGCAGTACTTC
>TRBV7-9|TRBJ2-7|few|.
CASSSSSYEQYF
TGTGCCAGCAGCTCCAGCTCCTACGAGCAGTACTTC
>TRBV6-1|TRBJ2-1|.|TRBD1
CASSASPGQGYNEQFF
TGTGCCAGCAGTGCTTCTCCGGGACAGGGTTACAATGAGCAGTTCTTC
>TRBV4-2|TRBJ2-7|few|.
CASSQDLTDGEQYF
TGTGCCAGCAGCCAAGATCTTACTGATGGCGAGCAGTACTTC
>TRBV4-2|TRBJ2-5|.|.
CASSQDPPDSKTQYF
TGTGCCAGCAGCCAAGACCCTCCGGACTCGAAGACCCAGTACTTC
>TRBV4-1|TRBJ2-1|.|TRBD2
CASRSSGSKNEQFF
TGCGCCAGCAGGAGTAGCGGGAGTAAGAATGAGCAGTTCTTC
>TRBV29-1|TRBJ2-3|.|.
CSVAPQQKQYF
TGCAGCGTAGCCCCACAACAGAAGCAGTATTTT
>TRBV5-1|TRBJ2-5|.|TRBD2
CASSPAGAQETQYF
TGCGCCAGCAGCCCAGCGGGAGCCCAAGAGACCCAGTACTTC
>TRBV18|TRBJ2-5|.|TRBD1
CASSPPGQGAVETQYF
TGTGCCAGCTCACCACCGGGACAGGGGGCCGTAGAGACCCAGTACTTC
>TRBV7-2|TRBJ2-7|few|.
CASSPLAYEQYF
TGTGCCAGCAGCCCACTAGCCTACGAGCAGTACTTC
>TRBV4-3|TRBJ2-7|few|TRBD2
CASSQALAGVREQYF
TGCGCCAGCAGCCAAGCCCTAGCGGGAGTGCGGGAGCAGTACTTC
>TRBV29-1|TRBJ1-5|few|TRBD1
CSVETGGGGNQPQHF
TGCAGCGTTGAAACAGGGGGCGGTGGTAATCAGCCCCAGCATTTT
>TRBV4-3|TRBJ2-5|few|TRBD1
CASSQVQGVGETQYF
TGCGCCAGCAGCCAAGTGCAGGGGGTAGGAGAGACCCAGTACTTC
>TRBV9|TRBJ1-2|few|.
CASSVDPGRGYTF
TGTGCCAGCAGCGTAGATCCAGGGCGAGGCTACACCTTC